This T cell receptor (beta chain) was documented in a study of HIV-infected patients and healthy controls. On the study more broadly: After three months of therapy, CD4 counts rose modestly but significantly in about 90% of the 16 patients.

By sample fraction, this clonotype is medium-sized. Trimming took 1 base from V and 9 from J, leaving 16 bases between them. Germline CDR1 and CDR2: SGHVS and FQNEAQ. The CDR3 covers 15 residues. Antiretroviral therapy had run roughly three months, about 14 weeks, before follow-up blood collection. Whole blood was used without fractionation, so all unsorted peripheral T cells were included. cDNA was made from approximately 500 ng RNA using alpha and beta constant primers. Using multiplexing indices, alpha and beta chain libraries were generated apart by chain-specific third strand synthesis. Using its own MiXCR run on the 5' RACE reads, TCRdb lists one record per CDR3 protein. The sample lists 4,500 to 6,000 distinct CDR3 sequences, approximately 8.2% seen once, with less than 30% in the top ten.

This TCR was sampled from an adult with HIV infection. Specimen: blood, collected during antiretroviral therapy. The chain combines TRBV7-8 with TRBJ2-1, with TRBD2 as a possible D gene (6 bases). DNA for the CDR3: TGTGCCAGCAGCTTAGAAGGAGGGTTCGGGACTGAGCAGTTCTTC. Protein product: CASSLEGGFGTEQFF.